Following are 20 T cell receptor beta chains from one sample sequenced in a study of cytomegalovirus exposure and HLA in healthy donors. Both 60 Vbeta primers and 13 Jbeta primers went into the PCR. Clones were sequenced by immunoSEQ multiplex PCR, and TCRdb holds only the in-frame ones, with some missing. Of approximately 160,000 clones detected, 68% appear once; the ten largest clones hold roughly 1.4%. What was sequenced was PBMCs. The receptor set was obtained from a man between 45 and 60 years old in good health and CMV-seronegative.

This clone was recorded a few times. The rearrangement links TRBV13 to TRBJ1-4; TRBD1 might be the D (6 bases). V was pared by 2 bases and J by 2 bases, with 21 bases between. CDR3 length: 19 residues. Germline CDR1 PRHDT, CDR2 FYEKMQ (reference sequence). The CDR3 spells CASSLSRGTRLPTNEKLFF. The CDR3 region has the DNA TGTGCCAGCAGCTTATCCAGGGGAACCAGACTTCCGACTAATGAAAAACTGTTTTTT.

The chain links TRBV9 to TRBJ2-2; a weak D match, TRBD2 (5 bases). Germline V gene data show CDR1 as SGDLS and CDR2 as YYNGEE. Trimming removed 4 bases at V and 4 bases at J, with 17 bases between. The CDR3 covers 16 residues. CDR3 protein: CASSFLQWAGTGELFF. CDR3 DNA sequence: TGTGCCAGCAGCTTCCTTCAGTGGGCGGGCACCGGGGAGCTGTTTTTT.

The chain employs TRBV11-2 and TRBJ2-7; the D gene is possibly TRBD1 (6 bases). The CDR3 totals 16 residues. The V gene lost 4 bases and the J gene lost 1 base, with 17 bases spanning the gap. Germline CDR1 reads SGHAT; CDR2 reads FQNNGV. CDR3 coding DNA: TGTGCCAGCAGCTCTATCTCGGGCAGGGGTTCCTACGAGCAGTACTTC. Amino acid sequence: CASSSISGRGSYEQYF.

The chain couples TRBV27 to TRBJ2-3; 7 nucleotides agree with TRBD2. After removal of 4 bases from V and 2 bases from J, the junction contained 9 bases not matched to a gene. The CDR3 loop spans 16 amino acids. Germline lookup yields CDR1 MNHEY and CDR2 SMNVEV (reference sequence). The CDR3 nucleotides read TGTGCCAGCAGTTCTCGACTAGCTTCTTTCACAGATACGCAGTATTTT. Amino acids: CASSSRLASFTDTQYF.

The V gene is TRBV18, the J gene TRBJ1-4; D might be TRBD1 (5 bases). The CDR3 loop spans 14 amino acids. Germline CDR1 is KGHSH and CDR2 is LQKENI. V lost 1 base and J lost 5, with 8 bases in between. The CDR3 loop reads CASSPQGRNEKLFF. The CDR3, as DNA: TGTGCCAGCTCACCACAGGGGAGGAATGAAAAACTGTTTTTT.

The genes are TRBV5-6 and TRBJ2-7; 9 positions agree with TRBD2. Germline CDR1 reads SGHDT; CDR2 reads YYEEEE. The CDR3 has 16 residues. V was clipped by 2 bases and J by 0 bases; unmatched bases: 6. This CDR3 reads CASSFISGGPSYEQYF. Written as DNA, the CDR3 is TGTGCCAGCAGCTTCATCAGCGGGGGGCCCTCCTACGAGCAGTACTTC.

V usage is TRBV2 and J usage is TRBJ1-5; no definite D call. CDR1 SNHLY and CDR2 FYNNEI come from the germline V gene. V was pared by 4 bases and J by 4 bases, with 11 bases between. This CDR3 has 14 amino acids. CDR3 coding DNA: TGTGCCAGCAGTGTCATAACAGAAAATCAGCCCCAGCATTTT. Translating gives CASSVITENQPQHF.

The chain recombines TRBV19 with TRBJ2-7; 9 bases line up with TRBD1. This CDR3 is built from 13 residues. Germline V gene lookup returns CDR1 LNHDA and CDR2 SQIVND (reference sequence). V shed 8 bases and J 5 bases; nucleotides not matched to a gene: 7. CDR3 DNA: TGTGCCAGTTTGGGGACAGGGAGTGACGAGCAGTACTTC. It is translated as CASLGTGSDEQYF.

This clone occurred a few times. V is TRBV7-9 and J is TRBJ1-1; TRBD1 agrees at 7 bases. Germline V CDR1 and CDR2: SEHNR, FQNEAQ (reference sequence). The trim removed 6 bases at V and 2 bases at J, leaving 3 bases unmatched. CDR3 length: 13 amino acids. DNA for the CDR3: TGTGCCAGCAGTTACAGGGGTAACACTGAAGCTTTCTTT. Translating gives CASSYRGNTEAFF.

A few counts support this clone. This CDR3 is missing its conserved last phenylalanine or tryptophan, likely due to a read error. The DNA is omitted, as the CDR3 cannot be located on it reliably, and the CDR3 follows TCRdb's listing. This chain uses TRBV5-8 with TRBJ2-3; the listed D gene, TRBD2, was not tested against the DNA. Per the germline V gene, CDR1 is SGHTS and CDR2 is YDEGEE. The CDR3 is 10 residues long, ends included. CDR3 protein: CASSLFVPSV.

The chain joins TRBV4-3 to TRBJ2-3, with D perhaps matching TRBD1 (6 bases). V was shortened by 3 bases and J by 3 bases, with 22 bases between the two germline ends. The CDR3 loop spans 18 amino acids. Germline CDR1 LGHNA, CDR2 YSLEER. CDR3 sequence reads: CASSQTTGSPVRTDTQYF. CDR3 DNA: TGCGCCAGCAGCCAGACAACAGGGTCCCCCGTCAGGACAGATACGCAGTATTTT.

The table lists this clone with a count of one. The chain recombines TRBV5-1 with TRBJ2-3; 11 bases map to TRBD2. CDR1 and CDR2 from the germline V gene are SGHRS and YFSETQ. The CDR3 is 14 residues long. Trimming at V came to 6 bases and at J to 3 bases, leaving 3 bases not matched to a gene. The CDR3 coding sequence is TGCGCCAGCATGACTAGCGGGGTTACAGATACGCAGTATTTT. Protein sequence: CASMTSGVTDTQYF.

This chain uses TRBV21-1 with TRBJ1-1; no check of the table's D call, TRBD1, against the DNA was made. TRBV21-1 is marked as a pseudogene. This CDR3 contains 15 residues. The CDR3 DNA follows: TGTGCCAGCAGCCCCCAAGACAGGGGGGGGACTGAAGCTTTCTTT. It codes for CASSPQDRGGTEAFF.

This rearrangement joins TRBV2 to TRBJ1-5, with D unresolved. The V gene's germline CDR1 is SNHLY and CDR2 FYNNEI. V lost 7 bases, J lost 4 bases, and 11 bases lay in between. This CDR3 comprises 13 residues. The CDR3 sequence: CASTRAENQPQHF. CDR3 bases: TGTGCCAGCACCCGCGCCGAGAATCAGCCCCAGCATTTT.

CDR3: CATARVSSNQPQHF. CDR3 DNA: TGTGCCACCGCTCGGGTCTCCAGCAATCAGCCCCAGCATTTT. The rearrangement uses TRBV7-8 and TRBJ1-5; D is unclear. The CDR3 spans 14 residues. Trimming pared 10 bases from V and 1 base from J, leaving 14 bases between. The germline gives CDR1 SGHVS, CDR2 FQNEAQ.

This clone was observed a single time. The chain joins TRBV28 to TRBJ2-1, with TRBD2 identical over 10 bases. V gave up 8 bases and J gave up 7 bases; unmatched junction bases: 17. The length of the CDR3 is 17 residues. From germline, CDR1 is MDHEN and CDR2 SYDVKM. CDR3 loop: CASGIGLAGVLGNEQFF. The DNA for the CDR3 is TGTGCCAGCGGGATAGGGCTAGCGGGGGTTCTTGGGAATGAGCAGTTCTTC.

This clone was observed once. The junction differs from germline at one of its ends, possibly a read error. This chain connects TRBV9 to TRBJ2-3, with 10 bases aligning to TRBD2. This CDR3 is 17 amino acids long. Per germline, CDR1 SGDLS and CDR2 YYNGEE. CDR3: CASSVAPSGGGTDTQYF. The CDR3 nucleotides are TGTGCCAGCAGCGTAGCACCTAGCGGGGGTGGCACGGATACGCAGTATTTT.

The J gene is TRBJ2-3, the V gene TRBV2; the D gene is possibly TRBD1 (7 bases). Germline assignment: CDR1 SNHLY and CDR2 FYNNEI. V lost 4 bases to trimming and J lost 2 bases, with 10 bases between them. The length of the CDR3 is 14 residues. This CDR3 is CASSGQGLTDTQYF. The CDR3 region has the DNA TGTGCCAGCAGTGGACAGGGACTCACAGATACGCAGTATTTT.

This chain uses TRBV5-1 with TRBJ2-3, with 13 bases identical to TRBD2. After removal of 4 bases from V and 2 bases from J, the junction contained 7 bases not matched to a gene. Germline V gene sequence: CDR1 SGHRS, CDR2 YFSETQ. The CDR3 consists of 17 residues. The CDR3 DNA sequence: TGCGCCAGCAGCAAAGGACTAGCGGGGGCCTTCACAGATACGCAGTATTTT. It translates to CASSKGLAGAFTDTQYF.

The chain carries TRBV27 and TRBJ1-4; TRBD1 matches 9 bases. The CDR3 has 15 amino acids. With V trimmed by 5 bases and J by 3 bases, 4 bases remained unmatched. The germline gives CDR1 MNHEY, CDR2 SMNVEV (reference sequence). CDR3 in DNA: TGTGCCAGCAGTAGGGACAGGGTGGCTAATGAAAAACTGTTTTTT. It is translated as CASSRDRVANEKLFF.